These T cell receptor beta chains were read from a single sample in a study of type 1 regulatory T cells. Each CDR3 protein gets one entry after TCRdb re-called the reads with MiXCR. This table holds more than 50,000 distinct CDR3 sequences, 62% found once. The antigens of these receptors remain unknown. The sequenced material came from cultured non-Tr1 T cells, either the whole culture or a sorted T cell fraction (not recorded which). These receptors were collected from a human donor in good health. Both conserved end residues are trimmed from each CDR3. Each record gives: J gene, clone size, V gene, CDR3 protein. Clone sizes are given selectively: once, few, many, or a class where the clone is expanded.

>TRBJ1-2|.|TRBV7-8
ASSSSPYGYT
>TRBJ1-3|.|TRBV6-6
ASSSSGTAGNTIY
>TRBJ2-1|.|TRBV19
ASQVPGGAYNEQF
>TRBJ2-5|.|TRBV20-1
SAGLGGQKTQY
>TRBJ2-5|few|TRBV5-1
ASSLLTSGETQY
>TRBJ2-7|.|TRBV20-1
SAGIPGLASSEQY
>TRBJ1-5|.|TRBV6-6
ASSYGQGEGQPQH
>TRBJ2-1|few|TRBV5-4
ASSLAGSNEQF
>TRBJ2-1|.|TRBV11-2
ASSKGQGAYNEQF
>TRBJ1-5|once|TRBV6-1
ASEGGARDNQPQH
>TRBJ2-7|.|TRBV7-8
ASSQQGANSYEQY
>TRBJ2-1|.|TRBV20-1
SAVAGGPYNEQF
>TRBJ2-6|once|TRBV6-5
ASRTAGANVLT
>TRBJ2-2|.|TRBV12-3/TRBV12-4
ASSRLQRGNTGELF
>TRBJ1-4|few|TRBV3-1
ASSPLTGYATNEKLF
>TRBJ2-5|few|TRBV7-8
ASSPRQGRETQY
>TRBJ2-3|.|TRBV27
ASSFVRVTDTQY
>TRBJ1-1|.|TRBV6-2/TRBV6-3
ASSLGPKNTEAF
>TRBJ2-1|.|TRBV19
ASSKGPIQF
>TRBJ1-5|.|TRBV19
ASSGQGGRYSNQPQH
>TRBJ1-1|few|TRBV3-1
ASSQGAAAEAF
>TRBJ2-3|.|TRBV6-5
ASPKGVAGPVADTQY
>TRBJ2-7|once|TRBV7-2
ASRPNRGLGSYEQY
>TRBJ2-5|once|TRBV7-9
ASSLIGQETQY